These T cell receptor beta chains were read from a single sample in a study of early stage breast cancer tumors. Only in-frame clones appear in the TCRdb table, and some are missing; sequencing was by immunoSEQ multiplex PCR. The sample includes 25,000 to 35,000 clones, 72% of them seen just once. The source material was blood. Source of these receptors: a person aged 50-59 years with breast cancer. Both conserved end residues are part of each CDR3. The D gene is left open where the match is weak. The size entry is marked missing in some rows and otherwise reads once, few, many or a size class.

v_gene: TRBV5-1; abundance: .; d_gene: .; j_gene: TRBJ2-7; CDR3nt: TGCGCCAGCAGCCCTGGGGGACTCAATTCCTACGAGCAGTACTTC; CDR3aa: CASSPGGLNSYEQYF
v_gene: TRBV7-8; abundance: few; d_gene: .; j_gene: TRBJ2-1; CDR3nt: TGTGCCAGCAGCTTAGCTCCCCCAGAGTACAATGAGCAGTTCTTC; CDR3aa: CASSLAPPEYNEQFF
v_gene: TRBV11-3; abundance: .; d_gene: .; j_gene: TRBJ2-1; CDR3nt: TGTGCCAGCAGCGAACTTAATAATGAGCAGTTCTTC; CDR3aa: CASSELNNEQFF
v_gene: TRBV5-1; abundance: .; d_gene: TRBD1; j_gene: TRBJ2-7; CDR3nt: TGCGCCAGCAGCTGGACCGGGACAGGGGCCTACGAGCAGTACTTC; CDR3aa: CASSWTGTGAYEQYF
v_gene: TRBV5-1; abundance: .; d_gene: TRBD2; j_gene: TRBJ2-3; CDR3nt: TGCGCCAGCAGCTTGGTTACTAGCGGGAGGGCAGATACGCAGTATTTT; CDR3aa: CASSLVTSGRADTQYF
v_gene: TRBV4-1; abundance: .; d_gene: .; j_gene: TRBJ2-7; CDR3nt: TGCGCCAGCAGCGAATATGACAGGCCCACAGGGTCCTACGAGCAGTACTTC; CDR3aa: CASSEYDRPTGSYEQYF
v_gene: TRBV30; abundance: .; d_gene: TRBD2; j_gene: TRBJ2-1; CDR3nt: TGTGCCTGGGGGGGGGATAACAATGAGCAGTTCTTC; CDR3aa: CAWGGDNNEQFF
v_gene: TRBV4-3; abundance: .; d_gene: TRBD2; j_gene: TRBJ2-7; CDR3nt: TGCGCCAGCAGCCAAGTAGCGGGAGAACCCTACGAGCAGTACTTC; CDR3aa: CASSQVAGEPYEQYF
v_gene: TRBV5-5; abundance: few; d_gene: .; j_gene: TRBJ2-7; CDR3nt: TGTGCCAGCAGCTTGGTCGGCCGTGCCTACGAGCAGTACTTC; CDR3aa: CASSLVGRAYEQYF
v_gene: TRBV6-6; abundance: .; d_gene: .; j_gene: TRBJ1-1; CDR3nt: TGTGCCAGCACCACAACCCTTGAAGCTTTCTTT; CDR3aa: CASTTTLEAFF
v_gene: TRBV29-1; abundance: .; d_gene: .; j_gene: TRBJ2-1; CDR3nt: TGCAGCGTTGTAGGGACTTCCCAGCCCAATGAGCAGTTCTTC; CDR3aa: CSVVGTSQPNEQFF
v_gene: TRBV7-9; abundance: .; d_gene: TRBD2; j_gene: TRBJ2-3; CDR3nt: TGTGCCAGCAGCTTAGTTAGCGGGAGGCCAGATACGCAGTATTTT; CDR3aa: CASSLVSGRPDTQYF
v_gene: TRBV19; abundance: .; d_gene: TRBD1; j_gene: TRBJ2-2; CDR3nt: TGTGCCAGTAGTCCTGGGACAGGGGGCACCGGGGAGCTGTTTTTT; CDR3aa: CASSPGTGGTGELFF
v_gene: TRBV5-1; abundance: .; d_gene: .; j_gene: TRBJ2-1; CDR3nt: TGCGCCAGCAGCTTGGCCGCTAGCAGCTACAATGAGCAGTTCTTC; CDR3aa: CASSLAASSYNEQFF
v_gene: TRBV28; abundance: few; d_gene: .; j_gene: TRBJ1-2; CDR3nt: TGTGCCAGCAGCATTACAGTTTCTAACTATGGCTACACCTTC; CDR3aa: CASSITVSNYGYTF
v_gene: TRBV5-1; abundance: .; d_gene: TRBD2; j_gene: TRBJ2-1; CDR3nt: TGCGCCAGCGAGGGGACTAGCGGCAATGAGCAGTTCTTC; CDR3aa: CASEGTSGNEQFF
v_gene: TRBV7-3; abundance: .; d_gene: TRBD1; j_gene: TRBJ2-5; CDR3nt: TGTGCCAGCAGCGCAGGGGGCAAAGAGACCCAGTACTTC; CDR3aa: CASSAGGKETQYF
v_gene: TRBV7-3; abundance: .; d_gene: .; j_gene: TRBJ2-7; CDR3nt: TGTGCCAGCAGCTTAGTGGAGGGGGCCAAGTACTTC; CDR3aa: CASSLVEGAKYF
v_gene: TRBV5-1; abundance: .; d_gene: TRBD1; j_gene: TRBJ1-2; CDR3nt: TGCGCCAGCAGCCCCCAGGGGGCCGACTACACCTTC; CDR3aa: CASSPQGADYTF
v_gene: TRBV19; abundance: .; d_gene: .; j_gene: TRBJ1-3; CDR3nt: TGTGCCAGTAGTCCGCAGGCCCTGCTGTCTGGAAACACCATATATTTT; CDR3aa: CASSPQALLSGNTIYF
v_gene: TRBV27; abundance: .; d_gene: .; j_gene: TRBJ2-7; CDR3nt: TGTGCCAGCAGCGGAGGACTCCCTCACTACGAGCAGTACTTC; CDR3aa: CASSGGLPHYEQYF
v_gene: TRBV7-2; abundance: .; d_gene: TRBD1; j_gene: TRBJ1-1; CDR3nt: TGTGCCAGCAGCACTAGGACAGGGACAGTCAACAAAGCTTTCTTT; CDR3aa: CASSTRTGTVNKAFF
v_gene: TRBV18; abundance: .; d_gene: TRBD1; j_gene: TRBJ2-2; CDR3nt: TGTGCCAGCTCCCCGGACAGGGTCGGCACCGGGGAGCTGTTTTTT; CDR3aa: CASSPDRVGTGELFF
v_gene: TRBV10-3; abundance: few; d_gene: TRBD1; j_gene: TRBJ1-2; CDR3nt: TGTGCCATCAGTGAAGCTTCCGGGACAGGGGATGGCTACACCTTC; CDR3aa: CAISEASGTGDGYTF
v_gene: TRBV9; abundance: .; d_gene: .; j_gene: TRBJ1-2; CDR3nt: TGTGCCAGCAGCGCCTTAGGGGCAGGGGCTGACTACACCTTC; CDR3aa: CASSALGAGADYTF
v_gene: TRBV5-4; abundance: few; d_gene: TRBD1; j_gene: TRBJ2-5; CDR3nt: TGTGCCAGCAGCTTGGCGCCGGGACAGGGAGAGACCCAGTACTTC; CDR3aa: CASSLAPGQGETQYF
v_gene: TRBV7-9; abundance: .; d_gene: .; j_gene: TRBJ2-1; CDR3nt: TGTGCCAGCAGCCGACGAACAGGGACTCACGATGAGCAGTTCTTC; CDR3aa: CASSRRTGTHDEQFF
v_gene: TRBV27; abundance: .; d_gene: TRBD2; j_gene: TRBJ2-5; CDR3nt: TGTGCCAGCAGTTCCGGACTAGCGGGAGTTTACCCGTACTTC; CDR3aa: CASSSGLAGVYPYF
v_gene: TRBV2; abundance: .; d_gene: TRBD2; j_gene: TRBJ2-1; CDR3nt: TGTGCCAGCGATCCTAGCGGGAGGGCGCCACAGTTCTTC; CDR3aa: CASDPSGRAPQFF
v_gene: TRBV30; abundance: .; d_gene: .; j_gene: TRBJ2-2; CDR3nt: TGTGCCTGGAACGAAGGCGCCGGGGAGCTGTTTTTT; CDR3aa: CAWNEGAGELFF
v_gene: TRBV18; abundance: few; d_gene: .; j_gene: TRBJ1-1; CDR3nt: TGTGCCAGCTCGCCCGACCGCGGGAACACTGAAGCTTTCTTT; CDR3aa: CASSPDRGNTEAFF
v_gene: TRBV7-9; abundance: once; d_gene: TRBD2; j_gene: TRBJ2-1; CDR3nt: TGTGCCAGCAGCCCTAGCGGGAGGGGGAATGAGCAGTTCTTC; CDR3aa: CASSPSGRGNEQFF
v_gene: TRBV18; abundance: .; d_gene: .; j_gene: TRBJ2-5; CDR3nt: TGTGCCAGCTCAGATCTCCGGGACAAAGAGACCCAGTACTTC; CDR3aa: CASSDLRDKETQYF
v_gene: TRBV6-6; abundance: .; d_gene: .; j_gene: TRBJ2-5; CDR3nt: TGTGCCAGCAGTTGGACCACGTCAGGGACCCAGTACTTC; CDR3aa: CASSWTTSGTQYF
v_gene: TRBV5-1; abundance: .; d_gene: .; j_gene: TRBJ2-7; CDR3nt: TGCGCCAGCGGACAGCTGGGCTCCTACGAGCAGTACTTC; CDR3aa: CASGQLGSYEQYF
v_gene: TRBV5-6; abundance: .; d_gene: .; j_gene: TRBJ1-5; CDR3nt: TGTGCCAGCACCCGACGGGGGGGCAATCAGCCCCAGCATTTT; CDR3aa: CASTRRGGNQPQHF
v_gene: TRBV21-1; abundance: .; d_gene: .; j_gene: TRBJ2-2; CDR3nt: TGTGCCAGCAGCAAAGAGGCCGAGCGGGGCCGGAACACCGGGGAGCTGTTTTTT; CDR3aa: CASSKEAERGRNTGELFF
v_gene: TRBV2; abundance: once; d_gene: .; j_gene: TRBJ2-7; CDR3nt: TGTGCCAGCAGTGAGACCTACGAGCAGTACTTC; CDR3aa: CASSETYEQYF
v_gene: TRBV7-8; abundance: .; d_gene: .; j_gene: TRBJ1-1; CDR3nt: TGTGCCAGCAGCTTAGCTTGGGCATCGAACACTGAAGCTTTCTTT; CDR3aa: CASSLAWASNTEAFF
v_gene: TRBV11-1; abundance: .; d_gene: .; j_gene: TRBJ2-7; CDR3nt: TGTGCCAGCAGCTCCTCAAATTACGAGCAGTACTTC; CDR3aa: CASSSSNYEQYF
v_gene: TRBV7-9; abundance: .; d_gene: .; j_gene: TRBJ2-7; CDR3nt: TGTGCCAGCAGCTCCGGACAGTCCTACGAGCAGTACTTC; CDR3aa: CASSSGQSYEQYF
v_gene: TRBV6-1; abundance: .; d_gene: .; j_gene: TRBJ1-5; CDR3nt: TGTGCCAGCAGCGGACAGCTCAATCAGCCCCAGCATTTT; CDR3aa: CASSGQLNQPQHF
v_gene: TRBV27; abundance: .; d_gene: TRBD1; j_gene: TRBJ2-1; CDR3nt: TGTGCCACCGGGGACAGGGATAGCTCCAATGAGCAGTTCTTC; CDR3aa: CATGDRDSSNEQFF